This TCR beta chain emerged from a study of T cell repertoires in cytomegalovirus infection. Study overall: Indications came from public TCR beta signatures; they pointed to CMV infection and to a matching HLA type.

In the case of this clonotype: Its target is unknown.

This CDR3 contains 15 residues. The trim removed 3 bases at V and 3 bases at J, leaving 5 bases unmatched. In TCRdb, the reads were re-called with MiXCR into one record per CDR3 protein. The table records about 83,000 distinct CDR3 sequences, 25% to 35% of them present only once. The chain couples TRBV12-3 or TRBV12-4 to TRBJ1-3; 7 bases agree with TRBD1. The starting material was CD8+ T cells from cultured PBMCs, obtained from culture after CMV antigen stimulation. This clonotype was sampled from a human donor in good health (CMV status not recorded). Some clones in this sample may be carry-over from other donors' samples. The CDR3 spells CASSFTGEFGNTIYF. The CDR3, as DNA: TGTGCCAGCAGTTTTACAGGGGAGTTTGGAAACACCATATATTTT.